This TCR beta chain comes out of a study of CD8 T cells in Susac syndrome (dated by TCRdb to about 2019). Background on the whole study: The study used repertoire sequencing to test whether antigen drove CD8+ T cell activation and differentiation in Susac syndrome. Summary of the overall study and its limitations: The number of individuals in the TCR sequencing and HLA analysis was acknowledged as relatively small.

RNA was extracted with the RNeasy kit and about 0.5 to 1 ug was reverse transcribed using random hexamers. The immunoSEQ multiplex PCR assay, which covers 54 Vbeta and 13 Jbeta segments, was used to amplify TCR beta CDR3 regions. Bias from PCR amplification was corrected by using a synthetic template baseline for primer optimization and for computational correction. In the paper's pipeline: Reads were annotated to V, D and J genes according to IMGT and were analyzed with immunoSEQ Analyzer, with only productive sequences retained. To calculate clonality, Shannon entropy was normalized by log2 of the number of productive unique sequences and then subtracted from one. Public and private clones were assessed among the 100 most prevalent clones of each patient and control. Clones were defined as Susac-specific if absent from the healthy and MS cohorts, from under 1,200 published viral clones and from other ImmuneACCESS disease sequences. TCRdb reworked the public reads: Q25 trimming with fastp, MiXCR clone assembly, productive beta chains retained. Every CDR3 protein is listed once, alongside the most common genes and DNA of its rows. TCRdb, not the original authors, processed these V and J calls. The sample table holds under 200,000 distinct CDR3 sequences, of which just over 90% were seen once. The biggest ten clones account for 0.065% to 0.1% of the sample.

High-throughput TCR beta sequencing profiled peripheral blood CD8+ and CD4+ T cells from healthy donors, Susac syndrome patients and multiple sclerosis patients. Healthy donors were age- and sex-matched controls. Bulk CD8+ and CD4+ T cells were purified by magnetic negative isolation, while CD8+ TEMRA cells were enriched using FACS. Blood was collected in EDTA tubes and processed within 24 hours, with PBMCs isolated through density gradient centrifugation. PBMCs destined for TCR sequencing were cryopreserved in liquid nitrogen and later thawed in a 37 °C water bath. Purity of sorted or isolated CD4+, CD8+ and CD8+ TEMRA cells was at least 90%. V and J lose 3 bases and 8 bases, and a span of 8 bases separates them. In the germline V gene, CDR1 corresponds to LGHNA and CDR2 to YSLEER. The cysteine opens and the phenylalanine closes a CDR3 of 13 amino acids. CDR3 DNA is the only sequence kept; it has 39 bases, read in frame from the first base.

Turning to this clonotype: Its antigen is currently not known. Per-base quality was not reported, and no clone a single base away is much larger than it.

The source of this sequence is a human donor in good health. Sample: CD4+ T cells from PBMCs. The V gene is TRBV4-3 and the J gene is TRBJ1-6; the D segment cannot be called with confidence. The encoded CDR3 is CASSQEEYSPLHF. The DNA reads TGCGCCAGCAGCCAGGAGGAATATTCACCCCTCCACTTT.